Listed below are T cell receptor beta chains from one sample, sequenced in a study of cytomegalovirus exposure and HLA in healthy donors. Using immunoSEQ multiplex PCR, the repertoire was profiled, and TCRdb retains in-frame clones only, with some absent. The sample has more than 150,000 clones, 76% seen once. Sequencing was carried out using PBMCs. These receptors all stem from a woman in her 30s in good health and CMV-seropositive. The CDR3 runs from the conserved cysteine through the conserved F or W. A D gene is named only where the DNA matches it firmly. Size is omitted from some rows. Given values are once, few, many or a class for expanded clones.

V: TRBV4-2
size: few
J: TRBJ2-3
D: TRBD2
DNA: TGTGCCAGCAGCCGCCTCGGTGCAAGCGGGGGATCAGATACGCAGTATTTT
CDR3: CASSRLGASGGSDTQYF

V: TRBV7-9
size: NA
J: TRBJ2-7
D: NA
DNA: TGTGCCAGCAGCTTATACGATACGGGTAAATACGAGCAGTACTTC
CDR3: CASSLYDTGKYEQYF

V: TRBV5-5
size: NA
J: TRBJ1-4
D: TRBD1
DNA: TGTGCCAGCAGCTCCGAGGGGGCCAAACTGTTTTTT
CDR3: CASSSEGAKLFF

V: TRBV5-4
size: NA
J: TRBJ1-3
D: TRBD1
DNA: TGTGCCAGCAGCCCCGATGACAGGGCTGGAAACACCATATATTTT
CDR3: CASSPDDRAGNTIYF

V: TRBV19
size: few
J: TRBJ1-2
D: TRBD1
DNA: TGTGCCAGTAGTATAGCTGGACAGGGGGCGCGTGGCTACACCTTC
CDR3: CASSIAGQGARGYTF

V: TRBV7-2
size: NA
J: TRBJ1-1
D: NA
DNA: TGTGCCAGCAGCTTAAAGGGCCACAGGAGATTGAGCACTGAAGCTTTCTTT
CDR3: CASSLKGHRRLSTEAFF

V: TRBV18
size: NA
J: TRBJ2-2
D: TRBD1
DNA: TGTGCCAGCTCACCCCCTACAGGGGGCAACACCGGGGAGCTGTTTTTT
CDR3: CASSPPTGGNTGELFF

V: TRBV9
size: NA
J: TRBJ2-7
D: NA
DNA: TGTGCCAGCAGCGGTGGGACTCCCTACGAGCAGTACTTC
CDR3: CASSGGTPYEQYF

V: TRBV28
size: NA
J: TRBJ2-5
D: NA
DNA: TGTGCCAGCAGTTTGCGGGACAGAGTTCAAGAGACCCAGTACTTC
CDR3: CASSLRDRVQETQYF

V: TRBV5-1
size: NA
J: TRBJ1-2
D: TRBD1
DNA: TGCGCCAGCAGCTTGGAAAGACAGGGGGGTCCTAGAGGCTACACCTTC
CDR3: CASSLERQGGPRGYTF

V: TRBV7-9
size: NA
J: TRBJ2-7
D: TRBD1
DNA: TGTGCCAGCAGCTTAACAGGGGTCTTTTCCTACGAGCAGTACTTC
CDR3: CASSLTGVFSYEQYF

V: TRBV2
size: NA
J: TRBJ2-1
D: TRBD2
DNA: TGTGCCAGCAGCGGTAGGACAGGCGGACTAGCGGGGAATGAGCAGTTCTTC
CDR3: CASSGRTGGLAGNEQFF

V: TRBV19
size: NA
J: TRBJ2-5
D: TRBD1
DNA: TGTGCCAGTAGTAAAGGGACAGAGGACAAAGAGACCCAGTACTTC
CDR3: CASSKGTEDKETQYF

V: TRBV18
size: NA
J: TRBJ2-7
D: TRBD2
DNA: TGTGCCAGCTCAACCCGGGGGGCCTACGAGCAGTACTTC
CDR3: CASSTRGAYEQYF

V: TRBV10-3
size: NA
J: TRBJ2-3
D: NA
DNA: TGTGCCATCTCCCAGGCAGATACGCAGTATTTT
CDR3: CAISQADTQYF

V: TRBV11-3
size: NA
J: TRBJ2-2
D: TRBD1
DNA: TGTGCCAGCAGCTCCAGGGGGCTCCTTGATGGCGGGGAGCTGTTTTTT
CDR3: CASSSRGLLDGGELFF

V: TRBV4-3
size: NA
J: TRBJ2-1
D: NA
DNA: TGCGCCAGCAGCCAGAAGTCCCCCCGCTCGACTACACGGGGCTACAATGAGCAGTTCTTC
CDR3: CASSQKSPRSTTRGYNEQFF

V: TRBV11-1
size: few
J: TRBJ2-1
D: TRBD2
DNA: TGTGCCAGCAGCAAAAGCGGGGGGGCCTTCGATGAGCAGTTCTTC
CDR3: CASSKSGGAFDEQFF

V: TRBV14
size: NA
J: TRBJ1-2
D: NA
DNA: TGTGCCAGCAGCCCACATTACTATGGCTACACCTTC
CDR3: CASSPHYYGYTF

V: TRBV13
size: NA
J: TRBJ2-5
D: NA
DNA: TGTGCCAGCAGCGAGAACAGGGCTGAAGAGACCCAGTACTTC
CDR3: CASSENRAEETQYF

V: TRBV29-1
size: NA
J: TRBJ2-7
D: TRBD1
DNA: TGCAGCGTTCGACAGGGGGCAAGTGAGCAGTACTTC
CDR3: CSVRQGASEQYF

V: TRBV2
size: few
J: TRBJ2-3
D: TRBD2
DNA: TGTGCCAGCAGGGGACTAGCGGGGGGGCGGGGCACAGATACGCAGTATTTT
CDR3: CASRGLAGGRGTDTQYF

V: TRBV18
size: NA
J: TRBJ2-7
D: NA
DNA: TGTGCCAGCTCACTTTCAGGGGGGAGCTACGAGCAGTACTTC
CDR3: CASSLSGGSYEQYF

V: TRBV6-1
size: NA
J: TRBJ2-1
D: TRBD1
DNA: TGTGCCAGCAGTGAATTCAGGACAGGGGTCAATGAGCAGTTCTTC
CDR3: CASSEFRTGVNEQFF

V: TRBV19
size: NA
J: TRBJ2-1
D: NA
DNA: TGTGCCAGTAGTCACTGGAGCTCCTACAATGAGCAGTTCTTC
CDR3: CASSHWSSYNEQFF

V: TRBV7-2
size: NA
J: TRBJ1-1
D: NA
DNA: TGTGCCAGCAGCCTGCAGGGATCCGACACTGAAGCTTTCTTT
CDR3: CASSLQGSDTEAFF

V: TRBV7-2
size: NA
J: TRBJ2-5
D: NA
DNA: TGTGCCAGCAGCTTAGAGGGGGGGTTAGAGACCCAGTACTTC
CDR3: CASSLEGGLETQYF

V: TRBV18
size: NA
J: TRBJ1-6
D: TRBD1
DNA: TGTGCCAGCTCACCACGGGACAGTCATTCACCCCTCCACTTT
CDR3: CASSPRDSHSPLHF

V: TRBV28
size: NA
J: TRBJ2-7
D: TRBD2
DNA: TGTGCCAGCAGTACTAGCGGGGGCTCCTACGAGCAGTACTTC
CDR3: CASSTSGGSYEQYF

V: TRBV19
size: few
J: TRBJ2-3
D: TRBD2
DNA: TGTGCCAGTAGAGATAGCGGGGGTAGCACAGATACGCAGTATTTT
CDR3: CASRDSGGSTDTQYF

V: TRBV5-1
size: NA
J: TRBJ2-2
D: NA
DNA: TGCGCCAGCAGCTTGCAGGGAACCACCGGGGAGCTGTTTTTT
CDR3: CASSLQGTTGELFF

V: TRBV6-5
size: NA
J: TRBJ1-2
D: TRBD1
DNA: TGTGCCAGCAGTTCCTTAGACAGGGAGGCTGGCTACACCTTC
CDR3: CASSSLDREAGYTF

V: TRBV11-2
size: few
J: TRBJ2-7
D: NA
DNA: TGTGCCAGCAGCCCCAACTACGAGCAGTACTTC
CDR3: CASSPNYEQYF

V: TRBV4-1
size: once
J: TRBJ1-4
D: NA
DNA: TGCGCCAGCAGCCAAGGCAGAGGTGAAAAACTGTTTTTT
CDR3: CASSQGRGEKLFF

V: TRBV7-3
size: few
J: TRBJ2-2
D: NA
DNA: TGTGCCAGCCATCCCGGGACTTCGAACACCGGGGAGCTGTTTTTT
CDR3: CASHPGTSNTGELFF

V: TRBV7-9
size: NA
J: TRBJ1-2
D: NA
DNA: TGTGCCAGCGGGGAGGTCTATGGCTACACCTTC
CDR3: CASGEVYGYTF

V: TRBV5-8
size: NA
J: TRBJ2-1
D: TRBD2
DNA: TGTACGGGGGGGGTCAGGCGTAATGAGCAGTTCTTC
CDR3: CTGGVRRNEQFF